Below, 5 T cell receptor beta chains from the same sample are listed, as sequenced in a study of PD-L1 blockade in urothelial cancer. Here immunoSEQ multiplex PCR was the method, and the copy in TCRdb shows in-frame clones only, minus some. The table includes about 130,000 clones, about 82% detected once. Sample time point: peripheral blood 6 weeks after treatment start. Source: PBMCs, taken around atezolizumab (anti-PD-L1) treatment. These receptors originate from a man aged 50 or older with urothelial cancer.

V usage is TRBV5-1 and J usage is TRBJ2-3; 9 bases align to TRBD2. This CDR3 spans 16 amino acids. With 1 base clipped from V and 1 base from J, the junction kept 4 bases outside the gene matches. The V gene's germline CDR1 is SGHRS and CDR2 YFSETQ. The CDR3 coding sequence is TGCGCCAGCAGCTTGTTGGCTAGCGGGGGCACAGATACGCAGTATTTT. It encodes CASSLLASGGTDTQYF.

In its sample, this clone was seen once. The gene calls are TRBV2 and TRBJ1-5; 12 nucleotides match TRBD1. The CDR3 is 18 amino acids. V lost 7 bases and J lost 0; bases outside the gene matches: 10. CDR1 SNHLY and CDR2 FYNNEI come from the germline V gene. The CDR3 bases are TGTGCCAGCAAACCCCGGGACAGGGGGCTTTATAGCAATCAGCCCCAGCATTTT. Its translation is CASKPRDRGLYSNQPQHF.

CDR3 nucleotide sequence: TGCGCCAGCAGCTTTGGGGGGGGCGAGGGAGAGACCCAGTACTTC. It specifies CASSFGGGEGETQYF. The V gene is TRBV5-1, the J gene TRBJ2-5; D might be TRBD2 (7 bases). This CDR3 has 15 residues. Between the trimmed V and J ends, which lost 2 bases and 4 bases, there was a span of 15 bases. The germline V gene encodes CDR1 SGHRS and CDR2 YFSETQ. The variable domain in full, with the rest retrieved from reference TRBV5-1 and TRBJ2-5, is KAGVTQTPRYLIKTRGQQVTLSCSPISGHRSVSWYQQTPGQGLQFLFEYFSETQRNKGNFPGRFSGRQFSNSRSEMNVSTLELGDSALYLCASSFGGGEGETQYFGPGTRLLVL.

V is TRBV7-8 and J is TRBJ1-1; 9 nucleotides agree with TRBD1. The germline V gene encodes CDR1 SGHVS and CDR2 FQNEAQ. V was clipped by 10 bases and J by 10 bases; unmatched bases: 13. There are 13 residues in the CDR3. In DNA, the CDR3 is TGTGCCACTGGGGCGGGACAGGGACTTGGAGCTTTCTTT. Its protein product is CATGAGQGLGAFF. Together with reference TRBV7-8 and TRBJ1-1, the CDR3 gives the full variable domain: GAGVSQSPRYKVAKRGQDVALRCDPISGHVSLFWYQQALGQGPEFLTYFQNEAQLDKSGLPSDRFFAERPEGSVSTLKIQRTQQEDSAVYLCATGAGQGLGAFFGQGTRLTVV.

A few counts support this clone. V is TRBV30 and J is TRBJ1-6, with TRBD1 as a possible D gene (5 bases). Looked up from germline, CDR1 is GTSNPN and CDR2 is SVGIG (reference sequence). The CDR3 spans 14 residues. Trimming removed 0 bases at V and 10 bases at J, with 13 bases between. The CDR3 protein is CAWSVAGRESPLHF. DNA of the CDR3: TGTGCCTGGAGTGTTGCAGGGAGGGAATCACCCCTCCACTTT.